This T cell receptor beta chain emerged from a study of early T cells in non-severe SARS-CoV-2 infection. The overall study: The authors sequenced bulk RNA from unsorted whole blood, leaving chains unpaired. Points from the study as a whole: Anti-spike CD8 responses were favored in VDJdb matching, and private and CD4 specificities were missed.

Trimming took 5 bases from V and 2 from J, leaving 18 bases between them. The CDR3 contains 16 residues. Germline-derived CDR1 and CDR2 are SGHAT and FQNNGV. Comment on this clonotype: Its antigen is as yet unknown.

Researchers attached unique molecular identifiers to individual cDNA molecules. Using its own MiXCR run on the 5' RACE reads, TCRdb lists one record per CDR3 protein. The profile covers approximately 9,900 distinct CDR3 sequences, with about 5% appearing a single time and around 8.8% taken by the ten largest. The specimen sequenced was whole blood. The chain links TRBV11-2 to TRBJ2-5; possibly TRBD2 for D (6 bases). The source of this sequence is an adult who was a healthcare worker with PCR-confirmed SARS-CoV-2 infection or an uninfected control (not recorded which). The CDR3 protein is CASSVGGHPSQETQYF. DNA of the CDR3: TGTGCCAGCAGCGTGGGAGGACACCCATCACAAGAGACCCAGTACTTC.